Below, 11 T cell receptor beta chains from the same sample are listed, as sequenced in a study of T-cell memory formation after mild COVID-19. MiXCR, run by TCRdb on the 5' RACE reads, gives a single entry per CDR3 protein. There are under 300,000 distinct CDR3 sequences in the sample; approximately 9% occur only once, and around 21% lies in the top ten. Specimen: PBMCs or a T cell subset sorted from them (not recorded which). The origin of the receptors is a man aged 18 to 29 who had mild COVID-19 (a few samples of this study predate the infection). Cell type and time point are not known.

This clonotype was detected ten times or more. The rearrangement links TRBV5-1 to TRBJ1-1, with a weak D call TRBD1 (6 bases). Germline CDR1 SGHRS, CDR2 YFSETQ. The CDR3 is made up of 15 amino acids. Trimming took off 7 bases at V and 2 bases at J, with 18 bases between the two ends. CDR3 amino acids: CASRIRGAGNTEAFF. CDR3 DNA: TGCGCCAGCCGAATCCGGGGGGCTGGAAACACTGAAGCTTTCTTT.

The chain carries TRBV6-2 or TRBV6-3 and TRBJ2-3; 10 bases map to TRBD2. CDR3 size: 15 residues. Trimming removed 6 bases from V and 1 base from J; junction bases left unmatched: 4. Germline V gene lookup returns CDR1 MNHEY and CDR2 SVGEGT. The CDR3 DNA reads as TGTGCCAGCAGGGAGCGGGGGGGCCGCACAGATACGCAGTATTTT. It translates to CASRERGGRTDTQYF.

This clonotype was found a few times. The rearrangement links TRBV7-3 to TRBJ1-6; no clear D gene. The length of the CDR3 is 13 residues. Germline-derived CDR1 and CDR2 are SGHTA and FQGTGA. The germline V and J ends were trimmed by 6 bases and 9 bases, with 12 bases remaining between them. The CDR3 nucleotides read TGTGCCAGCAGTTTCGACCCCAGTTCACCCCTCCACTTT. As protein: CASSFDPSSPLHF.

This chain uses TRBV6-6 with TRBJ2-7; D is uncertain. Germline CDR1 is MNHNY and CDR2 is SVGAGI (reference sequence). The CDR3 loop spans 12 amino acids. V lost 6 bases and J lost 0, with 6 bases in between. This CDR3 is CASRDRSYEQYF. CDR3 in DNA: TGTGCCAGCAGGGACCGCTCCTACGAGCAGTACTTC.

This clonotype was counted between two and nine times. The chain uses TRBV7-3 and TRBJ1-5; D call uncertain. V gave up 4 bases and J gave up 10 bases, with 14 bases separating them. Germline loops: CDR1 SGHTA, CDR2 FQGTGA. The CDR3 contains 13 residues. The CDR3: CASSYLAAGPQHF. CDR3 bases: TGTGCCAGCAGCTACTTGGCCGCTGGACCCCAGCATTTT.

The CDR3: CASSWSGQDNQPQHF. As DNA, the CDR3 is TGCGCCAGCAGCTGGTCGGGACAAGACAATCAGCCCCAGCATTTT. The chain employs TRBV5-1 and TRBJ1-5; tentative D call: TRBD1 (6 bases). Germline V lookup: CDR1 SGHRS, CDR2 YFSETQ. The CDR3 consists of 15 residues. V was pared by 3 bases and J by 3 bases, with 13 bases between.

This clonotype was seen a handful of times. This chain joins TRBV20-1 and TRBJ2-7; the D gene could be TRBD1 or TRBD2 (5 bases each). The CDR3 is 14 residues long. V gave up 6 bases and J gave up 4 bases, with 19 bases separating them. Germline CDR1 reads DFQATT; CDR2 reads SNEGSKA (reference sequence). The CDR3: CSAVGAHTIYEQYV. The CDR3 bases are TGCAGTGCCGTCGGGGCCCACACGATATACGAGCAGTACGTC.

This clonotype was counted many times. This chain uses TRBV4-1 with TRBJ2-7, with D possibly being TRBD2 (5 bases). Per the germline V gene, CDR1 is MGHRA and CDR2 is YSYEKL. The germline V and J ends were trimmed by 1 base and 6 bases, with 7 bases remaining between them. The CDR3 is 12 amino acids. CDR3 loop: CASSQGSGEQYF. In nucleotides, the CDR3 is TGCGCCAGCAGCCAAGGGAGCGGCGAGCAGTACTTC.

This clonotype was counted at least ten times. The V gene is TRBV7-2, the J gene TRBJ2-6; D uncertain. The CDR3 contains 16 residues. Trimming left V 1 base short and J 0 bases short, with 7 bases between. The germline gives CDR1 SGHTA, CDR2 FQGNSA. In nucleotides, the CDR3 is TGTGCCAGCAGCTTAGGACATTTCTCTGGGGCCAACGTCCTGACTTTC. This sequence encodes CASSLGHFSGANVLTF.

A word on this clonotype: A read error may be the cause here, since a much bigger clone is one base away. The genes are TRBV2 and TRBJ1-1; possibly TRBD1 for D (6 bases). There are 13 residues in the CDR3. Deletions cut 6 bases from V and 1 base from J, with 9 bases between. Germline CDR1 reads SNHLY; CDR2 reads FYNNEI. The chain's CDR3 is CASREQGNTEAFF. CDR3 sequence (DNA): TGTGCCAGCAGGGAACAGGGGAACACTGAAGCTTTCTTT.

This rearrangement joins TRBV6-5 to TRBJ1-5; D gene unclear. The length of the CDR3 is 13 residues. The ends were cut back, 2 bases at V and 7 bases at J, with 9 bases in the middle. Germline assignment: CDR1 MNHEY and CDR2 SVGAGI. This CDR3 reads CASSYQFGQPQHF. The CDR3 region has the DNA TGTGCCAGCAGTTACCAGTTTGGACAGCCCCAGCATTTT.